This T cell receptor beta chain was sequenced for a study of blood T cell repertoires in COVID-19. Study information: Researchers got acute and convalescent COVID-19 samples from the United States, Italy and Spain.

With V trimmed by 6 bases and J by 4 bases, 1 base remained unmatched. This CDR3 spans 13 amino acids. Germline assignment: CDR1 SNHLY and CDR2 FYNNEI. Some clones are missing from TCRdb's copy, which holds only in-frame ones; the method was immunoSEQ multiplex PCR. Here the sample spans 300,000 to 500,000 clones, roughly 90% being singletons. The study drew participants aged about 18 to 90 years from 20 to 30 US areas. The chain links TRBV2 to TRBJ2-5; TRBD2 matches 11 bases. Sequenced: PBMCs or T cells enriched from blood (not recorded which). The sequence came from a young woman with acute COVID-19. The chain's CDR3 is CASSGLAGETQYF. The CDR3 DNA follows: TGTGCCAGCAGCGGACTAGCGGGAGAGACCCAGTACTTC.